This T cell receptor beta chain is drawn from a study of control samples from healthy donors and cancer patients. CDR3 size: 13 residues. V shed 5 bases and J shed 6 bases, with 12 bases lying between them. Germline CDR1 is MNHEY and CDR2 is SVGAGI. Assay: immunoSEQ multiplex PCR; the TCRdb copy retains only in-frame clones and omits some. This sample has approximately 70,000 clones; over 85% occur once, and the top ten carry about a fifth. Sequenced material: PBMCs. This TCR came from a man aged 60-69 years with lung cancer. The V call is TRBV6-5, the J call TRBJ2-3, with D maybe TRBD2 (6 bases). For the CDR3, the DNA is TGTGCCAGCAGTAAACTACGGGAGGATACGCAGTATTTT. It translates to CASSKLREDTQYF.